The 5 T cell receptor beta chains below were found in one sample sequenced in a study of PD-L1 blockade in urothelial cancer. Clones were sequenced by immunoSEQ multiplex PCR, and TCRdb holds only the in-frame ones, with some missing. The repertoire holds approximately 71,000 clones, with about four fifths as singletons. Time point indicated: pretreatment peripheral blood. The sequences come from PBMCs, collected around atezolizumab (anti-PD-L1) treatment. The receptor source for this set is a woman aged 70-85 years with urothelial cancer.

V and J are TRBV5-8 and TRBJ2-3, with D unclear. The CDR3 extends over 19 amino acids. Deletions cut 3 bases from V and 3 bases from J, with 26 bases between. The germline gives CDR1 SGHTS, CDR2 YDEGEE. The CDR3 DNA reads as TGTGCCAGCAGCTCTGGCATGGGCTACTCCAAGTATATAACAGATACGCAGTATTTT. Its protein is CASSSGMGYSKYITDTQYF.

The chain is built from TRBV18 and TRBJ1-4; D gene unclear. The CDR3 totals 14 residues. From germline, CDR1 is KGHSH and CDR2 LQKENI. Deletions cut 6 bases from V and 6 bases from J, with 14 bases between. CDR3 nucleotides: TGTGCCAGCTCCAATACTGGACTGTATGAAAAACTGTTTTTT. Residues: CASSNTGLYEKLFF.

V is TRBV9 and J is TRBJ2-7; the match to TRBD1 covers 7 bases. The CDR3 is made up of 15 amino acids. Germline-derived CDR1 and CDR2 are SGDLS and YYNGEE. The J segment lost 0 bases and the V segment lost 3 bases, leaving 6 bases of the junction unmatched. This chain's CDR3 is CASSARDSSSYEQYF. CDR3 in DNA: TGTGCCAGCAGCGCCAGGGACAGCTCCTCCTACGAGCAGTACTTC.

The chain links TRBV5-1 to TRBJ2-5; D is perhaps TRBD1 (6 bases). Trimming removed 1 base from V and 1 base from J, with 11 bases in between. Looked up from germline, CDR1 is SGHRS and CDR2 is YFSETQ. The CDR3 length is 15 residues. The CDR3 reads CASSLSWGPQETQYF. The CDR3 DNA is TGCGCCAGCAGCTTGTCATGGGGGCCCCAAGAGACCCAGTACTTC.

There are a few counts of this clone. V and J are TRBV10-2 and TRBJ1-1; D is unclear. Germline CDR1 reads WSHSY; CDR2 reads SAAADI. Between the trimmed V and J ends, which lost 3 bases and 1 base, there was a span of 9 bases. The CDR3 totals 14 residues. In DNA form, the CDR3 reads TGCGCCAGCAGTGAACGGGTCCCGAACACTGAAGCTTTCTTT. Encoded protein: CASSERVPNTEAFF.